This record concerns one T cell receptor (beta chain) sequence. This entry is derived from a study of blood T cell repertoires in COVID-19. Study as a whole: From the United States, Italy and Spain came samples of acute and convalescent COVID-19.

Libraries were prepared by immunoSEQ multiplex PCR; TCRdb keeps only in-frame clonotypes and omits some of them. Of 200,000 or so clones listed, less than 90% are singletons. V was pared by 1 base and J by 0 bases, with 24 bases between. The CDR3 runs to 20 residues. CDR1 is LGHDT and CDR2 is YNNKEL in the germline V gene (reference sequence). J is TRBJ1-1 and V is TRBV3-1 (or the pseudogene TRBV3-2), with D possibly TRBD1 on 6 matching bases. Sequencing input: peripheral blood. The receptor comes from a woman of 80 years or more with COVID-19, enrolled during active disease. The CDR3 sequence is CASSQVRLGQKKSMNTEAFF. CDR3 sequence (DNA): TGTGCCAGCAGCCAAGTTAGGTTGGGACAAAAAAAGTCGATGAACACTGAAGCTTTCTTT.